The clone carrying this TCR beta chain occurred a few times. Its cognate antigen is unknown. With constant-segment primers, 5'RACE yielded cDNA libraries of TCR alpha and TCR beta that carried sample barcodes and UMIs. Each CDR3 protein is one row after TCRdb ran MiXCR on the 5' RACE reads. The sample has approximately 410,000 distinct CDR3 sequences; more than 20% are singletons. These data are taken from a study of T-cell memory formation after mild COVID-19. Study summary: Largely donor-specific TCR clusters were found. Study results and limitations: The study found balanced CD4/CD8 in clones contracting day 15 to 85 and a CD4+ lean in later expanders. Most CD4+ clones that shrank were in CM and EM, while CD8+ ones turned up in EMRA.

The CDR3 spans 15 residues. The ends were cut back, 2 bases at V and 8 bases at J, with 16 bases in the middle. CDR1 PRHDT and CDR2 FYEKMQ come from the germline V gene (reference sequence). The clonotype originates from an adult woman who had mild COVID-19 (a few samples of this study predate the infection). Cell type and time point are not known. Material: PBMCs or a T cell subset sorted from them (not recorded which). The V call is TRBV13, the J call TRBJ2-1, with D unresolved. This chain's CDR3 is CASSLNPSLKDEQFF. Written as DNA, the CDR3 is TGTGCCAGCAGCTTAAATCCCAGTTTAAAAGATGAGCAGTTCTTC.